This T cell receptor (beta chain) was identified during a study of CD8+CD57+ T cells in acquired aplastic anemia. This clonotype was seen more than once but under ten times. CDR3 length equals 14 residues. Germline loops: CDR1 DFQATT, CDR2 SNEGSKA (reference sequence). V was trimmed by 0 bases and J by 5 bases, leaving 11 bases between them. Sequencing was done on patients that had shown CD8+CD57+ cell expansion by flow cytometry. Diagnosis of severe acquired aplastic anemia applied to all patients. Genomic DNA served as template for TCR beta VDJ and CDR3 profiling. One entry per CDR3 protein results from TCRdb running MiXCR on the reads. This sample has under 200,000 distinct CDR3 sequences; about 64% occur once, and the top ten carry 35% to 50%.

This chain links TRBV20-1 with TRBJ1-5; tentative D call: TRBD1 (5 bases). This sequence was found in a human donor with aplastic anemia. Material: sorted CD4+, CD8+, or CD8+CD57+ T cells (not recorded which) from PBMCs. CDR3 DNA: TGCAGTGCTAGAGATCGGGGCAGTCATCAGCCCCAGCATTTT. It yields the protein CSARDRGSHQPQHF.